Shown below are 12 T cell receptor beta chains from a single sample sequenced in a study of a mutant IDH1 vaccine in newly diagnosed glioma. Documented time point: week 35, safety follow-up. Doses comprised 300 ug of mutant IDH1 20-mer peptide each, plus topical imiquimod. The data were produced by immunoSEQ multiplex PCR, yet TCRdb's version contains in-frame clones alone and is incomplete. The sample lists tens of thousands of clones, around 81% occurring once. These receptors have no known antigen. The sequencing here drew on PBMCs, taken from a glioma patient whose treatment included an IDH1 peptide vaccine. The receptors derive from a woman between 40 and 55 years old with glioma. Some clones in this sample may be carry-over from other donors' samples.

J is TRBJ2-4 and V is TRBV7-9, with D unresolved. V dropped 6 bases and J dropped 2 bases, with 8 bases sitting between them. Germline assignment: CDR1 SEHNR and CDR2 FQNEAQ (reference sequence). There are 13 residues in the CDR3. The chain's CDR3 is CASRELSKNIQYF. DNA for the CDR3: TGTGCCAGCAGAGAGTTGTCCAAAAACATTCAGTACTTC.

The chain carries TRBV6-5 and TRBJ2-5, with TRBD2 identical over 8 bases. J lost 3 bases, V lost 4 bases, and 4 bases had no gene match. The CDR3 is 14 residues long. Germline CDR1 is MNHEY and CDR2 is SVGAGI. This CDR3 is CASSFGLAEETQYF. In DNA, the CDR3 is TGTGCCAGCAGTTTTGGACTAGCCGAAGAGACCCAGTACTTC.

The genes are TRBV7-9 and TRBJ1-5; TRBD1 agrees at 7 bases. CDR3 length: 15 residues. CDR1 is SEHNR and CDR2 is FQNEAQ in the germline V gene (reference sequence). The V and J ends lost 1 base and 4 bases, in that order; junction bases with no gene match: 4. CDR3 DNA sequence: TGTGCCAGCAGCTTAGGGACAGGACTTAATCAGCCCCAGCATTTT. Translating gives CASSLGTGLNQPQHF.

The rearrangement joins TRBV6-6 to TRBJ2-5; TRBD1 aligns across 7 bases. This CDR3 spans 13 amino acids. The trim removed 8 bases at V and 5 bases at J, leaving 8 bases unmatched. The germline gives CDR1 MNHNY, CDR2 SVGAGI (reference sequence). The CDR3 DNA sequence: TGTGCCAGCCGGGACAGTCCTAAGGAGACCCAGTACTTC. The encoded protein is CASRDSPKETQYF.

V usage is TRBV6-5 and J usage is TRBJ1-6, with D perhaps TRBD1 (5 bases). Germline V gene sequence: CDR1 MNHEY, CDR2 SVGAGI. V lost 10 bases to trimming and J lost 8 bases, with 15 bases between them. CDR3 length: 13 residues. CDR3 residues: CATVRDRDSPLHF. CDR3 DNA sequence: TGTGCCACGGTCCGGGACCGAGATTCACCCCTCCACTTT.

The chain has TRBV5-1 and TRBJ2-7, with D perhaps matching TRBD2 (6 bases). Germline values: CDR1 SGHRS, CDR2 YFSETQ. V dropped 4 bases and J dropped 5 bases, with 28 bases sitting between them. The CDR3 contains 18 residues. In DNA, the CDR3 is TGCGCCAGCAGCCCGTCCGGCGGGGCTAGTGACCCCGCCAACGAGCAGTACTTC. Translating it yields CASSPSGGASDPANEQYF. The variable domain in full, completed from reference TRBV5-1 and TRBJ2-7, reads KAGVTQTPRYLIKTRGQQVTLSCSPISGHRSVSWYQQTPGQGLQFLFEYFSETQRNKGNFPGRFSGRQFSNSRSEMNVSTLELGDSALYLCASSPSGGASDPANEQYFGPGTRLTVT.

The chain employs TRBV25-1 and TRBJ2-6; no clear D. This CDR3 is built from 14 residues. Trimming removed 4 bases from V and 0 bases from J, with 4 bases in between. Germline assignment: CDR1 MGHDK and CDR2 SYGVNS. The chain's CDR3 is CASSGYSGANVLTF. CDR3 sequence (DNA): TGTGCCAGCAGTGGATACTCTGGGGCCAACGTCCTGACTTTC.

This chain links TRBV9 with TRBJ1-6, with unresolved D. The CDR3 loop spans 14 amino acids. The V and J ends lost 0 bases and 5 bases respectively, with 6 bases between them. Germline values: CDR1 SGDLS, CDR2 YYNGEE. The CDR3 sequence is CASSVVADNSPLHF. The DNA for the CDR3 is TGTGCCAGCAGCGTAGTGGCTGATAATTCACCCCTCCACTTT.

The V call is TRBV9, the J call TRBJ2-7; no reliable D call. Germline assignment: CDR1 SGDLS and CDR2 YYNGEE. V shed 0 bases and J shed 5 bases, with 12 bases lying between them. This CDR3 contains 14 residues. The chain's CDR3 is CASSVATLGHEQYF. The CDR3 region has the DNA TGTGCCAGCAGCGTAGCTACCCTAGGCCACGAGCAGTACTTC.

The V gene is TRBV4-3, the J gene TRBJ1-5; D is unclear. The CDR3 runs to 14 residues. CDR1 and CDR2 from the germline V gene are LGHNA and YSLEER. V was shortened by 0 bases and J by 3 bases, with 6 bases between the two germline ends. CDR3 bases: TGCGCCAGCAGCCAAGAGTGGATCAATCAGCCCCAGCATTTT. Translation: CASSQEWINQPQHF.

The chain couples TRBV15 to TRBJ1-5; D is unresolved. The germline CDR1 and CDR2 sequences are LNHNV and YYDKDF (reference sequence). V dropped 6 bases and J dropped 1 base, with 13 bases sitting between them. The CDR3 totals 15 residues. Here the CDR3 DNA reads TGTGCCACCAGATCTGCCAGGACGAGCAATCAGCCCCAGCATTTT. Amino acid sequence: CATRSARTSNQPQHF.

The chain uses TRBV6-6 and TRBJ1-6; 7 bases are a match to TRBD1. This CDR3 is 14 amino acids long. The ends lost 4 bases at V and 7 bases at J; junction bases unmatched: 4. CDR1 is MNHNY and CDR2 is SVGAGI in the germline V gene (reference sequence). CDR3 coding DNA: TGTGCCAGCAGTTCCAGGGGGGGAAATTCACCCCTCCACTTT. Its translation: CASSSRGGNSPLHF.